The next 28 T cell receptor beta chains were all read from a single sample in a study of shared clonotypes between healthy human individuals. Some clones are missing from TCRdb's copy, which holds only in-frame ones; the method was immunoSEQ multiplex PCR. The sample lists around 980,000 clones, around 82% occurring once. The source material was memory CD4+ T cells from PBMCs. As to subset: CD45RA-negative fraction. The receptors originated from a man between 18 and 29 years old in good health. Some clones in this sample may be carry-over from other donors' samples.

This clone has more than one count but fewer than ten. Mismatch with germline at one junction end may stem from a read error. The chain employs TRBV7-2 and TRBJ2-7, with D possibly being TRBD1 (6 bases). The CDR3 runs 15 residues. Looked up from germline, CDR1 is SGHTA and CDR2 is FQGNSA. The CDR3, as DNA: TGTGCCAGCAGCGCAGCCGGGACACCAACCTACGTGCAGTACTTC. This codes for CASSAAGTPTYVQYF.

V usage is TRBV19 and J usage is TRBJ2-7; D is perhaps TRBD1 or TRBD2 (5 bases each). The germline CDR1 and CDR2 sequences are LNHDA and SQIVND (reference sequence). The CDR3 consists of 13 residues. The ends were cut back, 3 bases at V and 4 bases at J, with 10 bases in the middle. Here the CDR3 reads CASSIGTAYEQYF. As DNA, the CDR3 is TGTGCCAGTAGTATTGGGACGGCGTACGAGCAGTACTTC. The full variable domain, rest sourced from reference TRBV19 and TRBJ2-7, is DGGITQSPKYLFRKEGQNVTLSCEQNLNHDAMYWYRQDPGQGLRLIYYSQIVNDFQKGDIAEGYSVSREKKESFPLTVTSAQKNPTAFYLCASSIGTAYEQYFGPGTRLTVT.

The chain uses TRBV30 and TRBJ2-1, with 7 nucleotides matching TRBD1. Germline V gene data show CDR1 as GTSNPN and CDR2 as SVGIG (reference sequence). V lost 3 bases and J lost 6; bases outside the gene matches: 2. This CDR3 spans 12 amino acids. The DNA for the CDR3 is TGTGCCTGGAGGGACAGGATCAATGAGCAGTTCTTC. As protein: CAWRDRINEQFF.

The rearrangement joins TRBV7-2 to TRBJ2-1; perhaps TRBD2 as D (5 bases). Germline V gene sequence: CDR1 SGHTA, CDR2 FQGNSA. The V end lost 3 bases, the J end lost 6 bases, and 9 bases lay between the germline ends. The CDR3 has 13 amino acids. Here the CDR3 reads CASSLASFNEQFF. The DNA of the CDR3 is TGTGCCAGCAGCTTGGCTAGCTTCAATGAGCAGTTCTTC. Full variable domain (rest looked up from reference TRBV7-2 and TRBJ2-1): GAGVSQSPSNKVTEKGKDVELRCDPISGHTALYWYRQSLGQGLEFLIYFQGNSAPDKSGLPSDRFSAERTGGSVSTLTIQRTQQEDSAVYLCASSLASFNEQFFGPGTRLTVL.

The chain combines TRBV5-6 with TRBJ2-1; D is possibly TRBD1 (6 bases). V was clipped by 4 bases and J by 7 bases, with 21 bases between them. CDR3 length: 16 amino acids. Germline assignment: CDR1 SGHDT and CDR2 YYEEEE. CDR3 nucleotides: TGTGCCAGCAGCCAACTAGACAGGTCCCTTGGGAATGAGCAGTTCTTC. As protein: CASSQLDRSLGNEQFF.

J is TRBJ2-7 and V is TRBV5-6; D possibly corresponds to TRBD2 (5 bases). The CDR3 spans 15 residues. Trimming shortened V by 2 bases and J by 5 bases, and 17 bases separated the two germline ends. Germline CDR1 reads SGHDT; CDR2 reads YYEEEE. In DNA form, the CDR3 reads TGTGCCAGCAGCTTTAGGAGGACGGTGGAGGACGAGCAGTACTTC. Its translation: CASSFRRTVEDEQYF.

The chain employs TRBV11-2 and TRBJ1-1; D is ambiguous. This CDR3 has 14 residues. The germline V gene has CDR1 SGHAT and CDR2 FQNNGV. Trimming left V 4 bases short and J 11 bases short, with 20 bases between. DNA for the CDR3: TGTGCCAGCAGCTCTCAAGTTGGGGAGAGACGTGCTTTCTTT. It encodes CASSSQVGERRAFF.

This chain connects TRBV6-5 to TRBJ2-7, with D perhaps TRBD1 (6 bases). The length of the CDR3 is 14 residues. Per germline, CDR1 MNHEY and CDR2 SVGAGI. V was trimmed by 6 bases and J by 7 bases, leaving 19 bases between them. The CDR3 nucleotides are TGTGCCAGCAGCCCGACACCGACAAGGGGGGAGCAGTACTTC. It is translated as CASSPTPTRGEQYF.

This clone has only one observation. The chain joins TRBV7-2 to TRBJ1-1, with D unclear. CDR3 length: 13 amino acids. The ends were cut back, 5 bases at V and 1 base at J, with 8 bases in the middle. The germline gives CDR1 SGHTA, CDR2 FQGNSA. CDR3 sequence reads: CASSDWRNTEAFF. Written as DNA, the CDR3 is TGTGCCAGCAGCGACTGGAGGAACACTGAAGCTTTCTTT.

The CDR3 is CASSRGHQETQYF. In DNA form, the CDR3 reads TGTGCCAGCAGCCGGGGGCACCAAGAGACCCAGTACTTC. This chain joins TRBV7-9 and TRBJ2-5; D might be TRBD1 or TRBD2, each matching 6 bases. The CDR3 totals 13 residues. V gave up 5 bases and J gave up 0 bases, with 7 bases separating them. Germline V lookup: CDR1 SEHNR, CDR2 FQNEAQ (reference sequence).

As concerns this clone: An end of the junction does not agree with germline; a read error may underlie this. The chain combines TRBV5-6 with TRBJ2-1; D possibly corresponds to TRBD2 (6 bases). The CDR3 contains 14 residues. Germline CDR1 reads SGHDT; CDR2 reads YYEEEE. CDR3 coding DNA: TGTGCCGGCAGCTCGAGGGCGGGGTCGGATGAGCAGTTCTTC. It encodes CAGSSRAGSDEQFF. Full variable domain (missing parts from reference TRBV5-6 and TRBJ2-1): DAGVTQSPTHLIKTRGQQVTLRCSPKSGHDTVSWYQQALGQGPQFIFQYYEEEERQRGNFPDRFSGHQFPNYSSELNVNALLLGDSALYLCAGSSRAGSDEQFFGPGTRLTVL.

V and J are TRBV19 and TRBJ1-5; tentatively, D is TRBD1 (6 bases). The germline V gene has CDR1 LNHDA and CDR2 SQIVND (reference sequence). This CDR3 comprises 16 residues. With 3 bases removed from V and 3 bases from J, the gap between germline ends came to 15 bases. This CDR3 reads CASSIRGRGANQPQHF. Here the CDR3 DNA reads TGTGCCAGTAGTATTCGAGGCAGGGGCGCCAATCAGCCCCAGCATTTT. The full variable domain, rest sourced from reference TRBV19 and TRBJ1-5, is DGGITQSPKYLFRKEGQNVTLSCEQNLNHDAMYWYRQDPGQGLRLIYYSQIVNDFQKGDIAEGYSVSREKKESFPLTVTSAQKNPTAFYLCASSIRGRGANQPQHFGDGTRLSIL.

This chain uses TRBV7-3 with TRBJ2-1; 7 nucleotides line up with TRBD2. V shed 1 base, J shed 7 bases, and the junction held 4 bases outside the gene matches. Per the germline V gene, CDR1 is SGHTA and CDR2 is FQGTGA. This CDR3 contains 14 residues. The CDR3 loop is CASSLMKGGNEQFF. For the CDR3, the DNA is TGTGCCAGCAGCTTAATGAAGGGAGGGAATGAGCAGTTCTTC.

This clone has a single count. The chain combines TRBV4-2 with TRBJ1-2; D remains ambiguous. Looked up from germline, CDR1 is LGHNA and CDR2 is YNFKEQ. Trimming stripped 1 base from V and 4 bases from J, with 7 bases between. The CDR3 loop spans 13 amino acids. CDR3 protein: CASSQGGSYGYTF. CDR3 coding DNA: TGTGCCAGCAGCCAAGGTGGCAGCTATGGCTACACCTTC.

The chain uses TRBV6-5 and TRBJ1-1, with D hard to call. Trimming took off 0 bases at V and 0 bases at J, with 8 bases between the two ends. CDR1 and CDR2 (germline): MNHEY, SVGAGI. The CDR3 extends over 15 amino acids. CDR3 loop: CASSYSGLLNTEAFF. The CDR3 DNA sequence: TGTGCCAGCAGTTACTCAGGGTTATTGAACACTGAAGCTTTCTTT.

The chain has TRBV29-1 and TRBJ2-3; TRBD1 is a possible D gene (6 bases). Germline values: CDR1 SQVTM, CDR2 ANQGSEA. Trimming cost V 4 bases and J 0 bases, with 14 bases left between them. This CDR3 spans 15 amino acids. The CDR3 region has the DNA TGCAGCGTTGGACAGGTACGAAAAAGCACAGATACGCAGTATTTT. Its translation: CSVGQVRKSTDTQYF.

The chain couples TRBV11-3 to TRBJ2-3; D is perhaps TRBD1 (6 bases). V lost 7 bases, J lost 1 base, and 12 bases lay in between. Germline loops: CDR1 SGHNT, CDR2 YENEEA. This CDR3 comprises 14 residues. The CDR3 DNA reads TGTGCCAGCAAAGAGGGGGACCGCACAGATACGCAGTATTTT. Translating it yields CASKEGDRTDTQYF.

This clone was seen at least ten times. This sequence joins TRBV7-2 and TRBJ2-3; D unclear. This CDR3 has 13 amino acids. V shed 7 bases and J shed 0 bases, with 8 bases lying between them. Looked up from germline, CDR1 is SGHTA and CDR2 is FQGNSA. CDR3 coding DNA: TGTGCCAGCAACCTCCAGAGCACAGATACGCAGTATTTT. Amino acids: CASNLQSTDTQYF.

CDR3 protein: CASSAGPRAPSTNEKLFF. CDR3 in DNA: TGCGCCAGCAGCGCGGGGCCCAGGGCCCCTTCAACTAATGAAAAACTGTTTTTT. V is TRBV5-1 and J is TRBJ1-4, with a tentative D call TRBD1 (5 bases). The CDR3 is 18 residues long. CDR1 SGHRS and CDR2 YFSETQ come from the germline V gene. The ends were cut back, 4 bases at V and 0 bases at J, with 19 bases in the middle.

V gene TRBV5-4 combines with J gene TRBJ2-3; D is unclear. Deletions cut 2 bases from V and 0 bases from J, with 10 bases between. The CDR3 runs to 15 residues. Per germline, CDR1 SGHNT and CDR2 YYREEE (reference sequence). The CDR3 spells CASSFGGQSTDTQYF. CDR3 in DNA: TGTGCCAGCAGCTTCGGCGGCCAGAGCACAGATACGCAGTATTTT.

The chain is built from TRBV5-4 and TRBJ2-1; no clear D gene. CDR3 length: 16 amino acids. CDR1 SGHNT and CDR2 YYREEE come from the germline V gene (reference sequence). Trimming took 0 bases from V and 5 from J, leaving 15 bases between them. The CDR3 DNA reads as TGTGCCAGCAGCTTGGGCCCTGCGGCAGACAACAATGAGCAGTTCTTC. Residues: CASSLGPAADNNEQFF.

This clone appeared a single time. The V and J genes are TRBV7-2 and TRBJ2-1; 9 bases match TRBD2. Germline lookup yields CDR1 SGHTA and CDR2 FQGNSA. The CDR3 extends over 17 amino acids. J lost 0 bases, V lost 1 base, and 4 bases had no gene match. This CDR3 is CASSLGGRARSYNEQFF. CDR3 in DNA: TGTGCCAGCAGCTTAGGCGGGAGGGCCCGCTCCTACAATGAGCAGTTCTTC.

In its sample, this clone was seen a few times. The chain joins TRBV18 to TRBJ1-3; no clear D gene. This CDR3 is 16 amino acids long. Trimming shortened V by 3 bases and J by 0 bases, and 12 bases separated the two germline ends. The germline V gene has CDR1 KGHSH and CDR2 LQKENI. In nucleotides, the CDR3 is TGTGCCAGCTCACCCCCGGCAGCCTACTCTGGAAACACCATATATTTT. This sequence encodes CASSPPAAYSGNTIYF.

V is TRBV5-1 and J is TRBJ2-6; no definite D call. V lost 4 bases and J 1 base, leaving 12 bases between the germline ends. The CDR3 is 16 residues long. Per germline, CDR1 SGHRS and CDR2 YFSETQ. The CDR3 sequence is CASSMGPLSGANVLTF. The DNA for the CDR3 is TGCGCCAGCAGCATGGGTCCGTTATCTGGGGCCAACGTCCTGACTTTC.

The chain joins TRBV9 to TRBJ1-4; D is undetermined. The CDR3 runs 15 residues. Per the germline V gene, CDR1 is SGDLS and CDR2 is YYNGEE. V lost 3 bases, J lost 8 bases, and 17 bases lay in between. CDR3 DNA: TGTGCCAGCAGCGCTCGACTCTCACCGGAGGAAAAACTGTTTTTT. It codes for CASSARLSPEEKLFF.

On this clone: Other DNA sequences in the same sample also yield this CDR3. The chain employs TRBV18 and TRBJ2-5, with a weak D call TRBD1 (6 bases). The CDR3 loop spans 14 amino acids. V lost 0 bases and J lost 4, with 9 bases in between. CDR1 and CDR2 from the germline V gene are KGHSH and LQKENI. CDR3 region: CASSPPTGRETQYF. CDR3 bases: TGTGCCAGCTCACCACCTACAGGGAGAGAGACCCAGTACTTC.

On this clone itself: The sample contains more than one DNA sequence encoding this CDR3. The chain joins TRBV9 to TRBJ2-5; D perhaps matches TRBD2 (6 bases). The germline gives CDR1 SGDLS, CDR2 YYNGEE. Trimming took off 0 bases at V and 2 bases at J, with 8 bases between the two ends. The CDR3 consists of 14 residues. The CDR3 spells CASSVVGGQETQYF. CDR3 DNA sequence: TGTGCCAGCAGCGTAGTGGGGGGTCAAGAGACCCAGTACTTC.

The rearrangement joins TRBV6-6 to TRBJ2-5; the D call may be TRBD1 or TRBD2 (5 bases each). Germline V gene lookup returns CDR1 MNHNY and CDR2 SVGAGI (reference sequence). The ends were cut back, 8 bases at V and 5 bases at J, with 12 bases in the middle. This CDR3 has 12 amino acids. CDR3 sequence reads: CASGGNAETQYF. CDR3 in DNA: TGTGCCAGCGGGGGAAATGCGGAGACCCAGTACTTC.